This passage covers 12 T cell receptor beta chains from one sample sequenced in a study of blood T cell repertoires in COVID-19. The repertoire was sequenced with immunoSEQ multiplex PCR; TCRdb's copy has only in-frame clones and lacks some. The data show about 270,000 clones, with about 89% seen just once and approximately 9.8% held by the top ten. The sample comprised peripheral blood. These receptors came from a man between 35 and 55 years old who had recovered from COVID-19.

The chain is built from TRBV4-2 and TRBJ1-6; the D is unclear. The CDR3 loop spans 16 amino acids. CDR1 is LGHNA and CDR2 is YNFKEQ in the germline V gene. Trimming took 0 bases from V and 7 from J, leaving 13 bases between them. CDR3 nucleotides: TGTGCCAGCAGCCAAGAGGGGAGGACGGAAAATTCACCCCTCCACTTT. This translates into CASSQEGRTENSPLHF.

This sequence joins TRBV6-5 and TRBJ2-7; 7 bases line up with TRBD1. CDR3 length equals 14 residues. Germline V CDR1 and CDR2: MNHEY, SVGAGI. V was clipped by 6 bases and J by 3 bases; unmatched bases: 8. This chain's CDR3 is CASSPTGKLYEQYF. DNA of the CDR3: TGTGCCAGCAGCCCGACAGGGAAACTCTACGAGCAGTACTTC.

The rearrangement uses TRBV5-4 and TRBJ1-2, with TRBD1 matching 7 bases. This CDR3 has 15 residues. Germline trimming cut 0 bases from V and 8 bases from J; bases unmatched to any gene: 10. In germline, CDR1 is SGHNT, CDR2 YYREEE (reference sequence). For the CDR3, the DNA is TGTGCCAGCAGCTTGGTCAGGGGGTTTAGTGGAGGCTACACCTTC. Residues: CASSLVRGFSGGYTF.

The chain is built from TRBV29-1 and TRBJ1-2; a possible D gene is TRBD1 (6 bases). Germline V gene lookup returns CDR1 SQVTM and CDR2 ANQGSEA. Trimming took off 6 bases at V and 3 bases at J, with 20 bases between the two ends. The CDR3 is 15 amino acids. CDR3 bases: TGCAGCGTGACCCGTCTCGACAGGATAGACTATGGCTACACCTTC. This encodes CSVTRLDRIDYGYTF.

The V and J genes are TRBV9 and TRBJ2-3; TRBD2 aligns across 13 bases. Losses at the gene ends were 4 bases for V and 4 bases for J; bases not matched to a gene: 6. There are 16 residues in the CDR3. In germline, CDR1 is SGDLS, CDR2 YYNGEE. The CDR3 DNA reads TGTGCCAGCAGCCTAACTAGCGGGAGGGCCGCAGATACGCAGTATTTT. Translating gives CASSLTSGRAADTQYF.

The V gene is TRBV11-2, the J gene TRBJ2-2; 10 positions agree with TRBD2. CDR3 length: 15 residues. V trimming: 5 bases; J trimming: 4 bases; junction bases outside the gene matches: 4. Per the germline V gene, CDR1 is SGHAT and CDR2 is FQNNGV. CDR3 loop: CASSGTSDGTGELFF. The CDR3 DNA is TGTGCCAGCAGCGGGACTAGCGATGGCACCGGGGAGCTGTTTTTT.

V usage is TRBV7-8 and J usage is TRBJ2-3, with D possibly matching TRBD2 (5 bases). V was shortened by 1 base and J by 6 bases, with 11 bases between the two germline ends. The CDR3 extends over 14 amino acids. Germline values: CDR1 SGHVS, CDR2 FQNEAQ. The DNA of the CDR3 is TGTGCCAGCAGCTTAGTTTTGACGGGGGATACGCAGTATTTT. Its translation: CASSLVLTGDTQYF.

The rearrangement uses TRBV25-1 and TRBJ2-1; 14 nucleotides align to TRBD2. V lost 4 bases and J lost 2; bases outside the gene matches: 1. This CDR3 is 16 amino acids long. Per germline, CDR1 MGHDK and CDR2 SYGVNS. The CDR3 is CASSGGLAGAYNEQFF. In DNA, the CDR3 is TGTGCCAGCAGTGGGGGACTAGCGGGAGCCTACAATGAGCAGTTCTTC.

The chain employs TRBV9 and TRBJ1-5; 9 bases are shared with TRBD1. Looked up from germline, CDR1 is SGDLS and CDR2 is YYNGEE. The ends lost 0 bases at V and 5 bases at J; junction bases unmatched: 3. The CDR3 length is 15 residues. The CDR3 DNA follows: TGTGCCAGCAGCGTAGGACAGGGGGTCGATCAGCCCCAGCATTTT. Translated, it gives CASSVGQGVDQPQHF.

The CDR3 bases are TGTGCCAGCAGCCTTAGGACTAGCGCTTACGAGCAGTACTTC. Translating it yields CASSLRTSAYEQYF. This chain connects TRBV7-2 to TRBJ2-7, with 9 bases lining up with TRBD2. The length of the CDR3 is 14 residues. Losses at the gene ends were 5 bases for V and 4 bases for J; bases not matched to a gene: 6. Germline V CDR1 and CDR2: SGHTA, FQGNSA.

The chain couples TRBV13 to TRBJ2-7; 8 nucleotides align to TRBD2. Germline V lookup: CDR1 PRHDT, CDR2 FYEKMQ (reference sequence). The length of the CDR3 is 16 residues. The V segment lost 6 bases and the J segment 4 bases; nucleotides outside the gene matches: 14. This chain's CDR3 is CASSDRGSGKGYEQYF. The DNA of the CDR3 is TGTGCCAGCAGTGACCGAGGTAGCGGGAAGGGGTACGAGCAGTACTTC.

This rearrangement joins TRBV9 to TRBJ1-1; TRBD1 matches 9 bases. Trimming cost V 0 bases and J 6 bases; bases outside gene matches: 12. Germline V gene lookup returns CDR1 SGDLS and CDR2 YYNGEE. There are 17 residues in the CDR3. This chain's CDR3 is CASSVVPAGTGFAEAFF. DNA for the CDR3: TGTGCCAGCAGCGTAGTTCCGGCAGGGACAGGGTTCGCTGAAGCTTTCTTT.